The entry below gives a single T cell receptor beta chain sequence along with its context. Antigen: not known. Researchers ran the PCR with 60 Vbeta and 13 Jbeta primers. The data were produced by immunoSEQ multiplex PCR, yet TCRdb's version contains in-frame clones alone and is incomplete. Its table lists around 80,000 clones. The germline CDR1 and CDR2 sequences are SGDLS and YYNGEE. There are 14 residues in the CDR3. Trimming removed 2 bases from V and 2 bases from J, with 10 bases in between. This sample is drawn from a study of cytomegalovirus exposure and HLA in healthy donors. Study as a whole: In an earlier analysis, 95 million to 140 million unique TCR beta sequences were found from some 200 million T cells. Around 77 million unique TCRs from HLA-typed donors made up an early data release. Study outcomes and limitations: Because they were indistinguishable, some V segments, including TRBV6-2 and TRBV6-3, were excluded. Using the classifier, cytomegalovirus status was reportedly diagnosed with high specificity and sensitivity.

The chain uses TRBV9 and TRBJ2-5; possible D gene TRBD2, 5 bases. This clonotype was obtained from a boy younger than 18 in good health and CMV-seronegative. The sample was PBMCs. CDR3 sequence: CASSVPGGQETQYF. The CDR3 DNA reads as TGTGCCAGCAGCGTCCCCGGAGGACAAGAGACCCAGTACTTC.